These 29 T cell receptor beta chains were all obtained from the same sample, sequenced in a study of blood T cell repertoires in COVID-19. Generated by immunoSEQ multiplex PCR, the TCRdb table keeps only in-frame clones and is missing some. The sample has roughly 310,000 clones, around 89% seen once. Sequenced input: peripheral blood. The receptors were gathered from a woman aged 50 to 60 with active or convalescent COVID-19.

The chain has TRBV2 and TRBJ2-1; maybe TRBD1 (6 bases). Deletions cut 6 bases from V and 2 bases from J, with 11 bases between. The CDR3 spans 14 residues. The germline V gene encodes CDR1 SNHLY and CDR2 FYNNEI. The CDR3 region is CASRVQGTYNEQFF. The CDR3 nucleotides read TGTGCCAGCAGGGTGCAGGGGACCTACAATGAGCAGTTCTTC.

The gene calls are TRBV5-1 and TRBJ2-3, with a tentative D call TRBD2 (7 bases). The CDR3 length is 16 residues. V was cut by 1 base and J by 4 bases, with 16 bases left in between. Germline V gives CDR1 SGHRS, CDR2 YFSETQ. CDR3 sequence reads: CASSLSLRGAPDTQYF. The CDR3 region has the DNA TGCGCCAGCAGCTTGTCGCTTCGGGGGGCCCCAGATACGCAGTATTTT.

This chain joins TRBV5-1 and TRBJ2-3, with a tentative D call TRBD2 (7 bases). Germline loops: CDR1 SGHRS, CDR2 YFSETQ. V was trimmed by 4 bases and J by 6 bases, leaving 18 bases between them. The CDR3 spans 15 residues. CDR3 sequence (DNA): TGCGCCAGCAGCAGAATTAGAGGGGGGGCGGATACGCAGTATTTT. This sequence encodes CASSRIRGGADTQYF.

The chain is built from TRBV7-3 and TRBJ2-7; 10 bases are shared with TRBD2. V dropped 3 bases and J dropped 6; count of bases not matched to a gene: 5. Per the germline V gene, CDR1 is SGHTA and CDR2 is FQGTGA. The CDR3 is 14 amino acids. The CDR3 is CASSLLAGAREQYF. The CDR3 DNA reads TGTGCCAGCAGCTTGCTAGCGGGAGCTCGCGAGCAGTACTTC.

The rearrangement links TRBV2 to TRBJ2-5; 11 bases fit TRBD2. Germline V gives CDR1 SNHLY, CDR2 FYNNEI. The CDR3 sequence is 16 residues long. After removal of 6 bases from V and 1 base from J, the junction contained 7 bases not matched to a gene. The CDR3 protein is CASRRRLAGGQETQYF. As DNA, the CDR3 is TGTGCCAGCAGGCGTCGTCTAGCGGGGGGCCAAGAGACCCAGTACTTC.

This clone was detected only once. The gene calls are TRBV3-1 (or the pseudogene TRBV3-2) and TRBJ1-2; weak D call: TRBD1 (6 bases). Trimming removed 3 bases from V and 1 base from J, with 21 bases in between. Germline loops: CDR1 LGHDT, CDR2 YNNKEL (reference sequence). The CDR3 is 18 residues long. Here the CDR3 DNA reads TGTGCCAGCAGCCATCTCCCAAGGGCAGGGGCCCTTAACTATGGCTACACCTTC. Amino acid sequence: CASSHLPRAGALNYGYTF.

The chain uses TRBV3-1 (or the pseudogene TRBV3-2) and TRBJ2-5, with 11 bases identical to TRBD2. Trimming took 4 bases from V and 8 from J; bases not matched to a gene: 12. CDR1 and CDR2 (germline): LGHDT, YNNKEL (reference sequence). The CDR3 is made up of 16 amino acids. CDR3 DNA: TGTGCCAGCAGCCCCACTAGCGGGGGAAAACTTAAAACCCAGTACTTC. Its translation: CASSPTSGGKLKTQYF.

A single count supports this clone. This rearrangement joins TRBV19 to TRBJ2-1; the match to TRBD2 covers 16 bases. Germline-derived CDR1 and CDR2 are LNHDA and SQIVND (reference sequence). V trimming: 6 bases; J trimming: 5 bases; junction bases outside the gene matches: 10. The length of the CDR3 is 18 residues. The CDR3 here is CASRPGLAGGPSHNEQFF. In DNA form, the CDR3 reads TGTGCCAGTAGACCGGGACTAGCGGGAGGGCCCTCACACAATGAGCAGTTCTTC.

The chain links TRBV29-1 to TRBJ2-2, with no clear D. Germline CDR1 SQVTM, CDR2 ANQGSEA. This CDR3 region has 14 residues. The germline V and J ends were trimmed by 6 bases and 6 bases, with 17 bases remaining between them. The CDR3 DNA sequence: TGCAGCGTCGTCTATATTCGAGGATCCGGGGAGCTGTTTTTT. Residues: CSVVYIRGSGELFF.

This clone was detected once. The rearrangement uses TRBV3-1 (or the pseudogene TRBV3-2) and TRBJ2-2, with D possibly TRBD2 on 6 matching bases. V lost 3 bases, J lost 5 bases, and 16 bases lay in between. The CDR3 is made up of 16 amino acids. Germline loops: CDR1 LGHDT, CDR2 YNNKEL (reference sequence). For the CDR3, the DNA is TGTGCCAGCAGCCATGAAGGCATAAGCGGGACCGGGGAGCTGTTTTTT. Translation: CASSHEGISGTGELFF.

The chain joins TRBV24-1 to TRBJ1-5; weak D call: TRBD1 (5 bases). V shed 4 bases and J shed 4 bases, with 19 bases lying between them. The germline CDR1 and CDR2 sequences are KGHDR and SFDVKD. This CDR3 is built from 17 residues. The CDR3 here is CATSERGTRGPNQPQHF. For the CDR3, the DNA is TGTGCCACCAGTGAACGAGGGACGCGGGGTCCTAATCAGCCCCAGCATTTT.

Only a few counts were recorded for this clone. This rearrangement joins TRBV4-1 to TRBJ1-3, with D maybe TRBD1 (5 bases). Looked up from germline, CDR1 is MGHRA and CDR2 is YSYEKL. CDR3 length equals 16 residues. V was clipped by 0 bases and J by 0 bases, with 9 bases between them. CDR3 DNA: TGCGCCAGCAGCCAAGAAAGCGGGGGCTCTGGAAACACCATATATTTT. Amino acid sequence: CASSQESGGSGNTIYF.

The table lists this clone with a count of one. In DNA, the CDR3 is TGTGCCAGCAGCTTTGGGACAGAAGCCTACGAGCAGTACTTC. Translation: CASSFGTEAYEQYF. This rearrangement joins TRBV7-6 to TRBJ2-7, with 7 bases that match TRBD1. The CDR3 is 14 amino acids. Germline loops: CDR1 SGHVS, CDR2 FNYEAQ. V gave up 3 bases and J gave up 2 bases; unmatched junction bases: 4.

The chain carries TRBV18 and TRBJ1-4; D remains unclear. Germline V gives CDR1 KGHSH, CDR2 LQKENI. Trimming took off 6 bases at V and 8 bases at J, with 10 bases between the two ends. This CDR3 region has 12 residues. The CDR3 DNA is TGTGCCAGCTCCAAGGGAGAGGAAAAACTGTTTTTT. Translation gives CASSKGEEKLFF.

The chain couples TRBV18 to TRBJ2-3; no clear D gene. This CDR3 is built from 17 residues. Germline assignment: CDR1 KGHSH and CDR2 LQKENI. Trimming shortened V by 2 bases and J by 0 bases, and 15 bases separated the two germline ends. Here the CDR3 DNA reads TGTGCCAGCTCACCATTCCAGGAAGTGGCTAGCACAGATACGCAGTATTTT. As protein: CASSPFQEVASTDTQYF.

The chain joins TRBV28 to TRBJ1-3, with D possibly TRBD1 on 6 matching bases. In germline, CDR1 is MDHEN, CDR2 SYDVKM. V dropped 1 base and J dropped 2 bases, with 15 bases sitting between them. The CDR3 totals 17 residues. The CDR3 DNA reads TGTGCCAGCAGTTTATTCCGGGGACCAGGGGCTGGAAACACCATATATTTT. Its protein product is CASSLFRGPGAGNTIYF.

This sequence joins TRBV28 and TRBJ1-2, with 7 bases fitting TRBD1. The germline V gene has CDR1 MDHEN and CDR2 SYDVKM. The CDR3 consists of 12 residues. The trim removed 7 bases at V and 7 bases at J, leaving 6 bases unmatched. CDR3 DNA sequence: TGTGCCAGCAAGACAGGGCACGGTGGCTACACCTTC. This codes for CASKTGHGGYTF.

The genes are TRBV4-1 and TRBJ1-2, with TRBD1 matching over 10 bases. CDR1 MGHRA and CDR2 YSYEKL come from the germline V gene. Germline trimming cut 7 bases from V and 2 bases from J; bases unmatched to any gene: 7. CDR3 size: 15 residues. Written as DNA, the CDR3 is TGCGCCAGCACCCCGGGACAGGGGACGAACTATGGCTACACCTTC. It specifies CASTPGQGTNYGYTF.

This chain joins TRBV18 and TRBJ2-3; TRBD2 agrees at 8 bases. The CDR3 sequence is 16 residues long. Germline trimming cut 0 bases from V and 1 base from J; bases unmatched to any gene: 3. Germline V lookup: CDR1 KGHSH, CDR2 LQKENI. This CDR3 is CASSPPLRGGTDTQYF. In nucleotides, the CDR3 is TGTGCCAGCTCACCACCTCTGCGGGGGGGCACAGATACGCAGTATTTT.

This clone has ten or more counts. The chain joins TRBV5-1 to TRBJ2-3; 9 nucleotides match TRBD1. Germline trimming cut 3 bases from V and 6 bases from J; bases unmatched to any gene: 11. CDR1 is SGHRS, CDR2 YFSETQ, per germline. The CDR3 has 16 residues. CDR3 DNA sequence: TGCGCCAGCAGCTCCTTAAACAGGGGGCCGATGGATACGCAGTATTTT. It translates to CASSSLNRGPMDTQYF.

The chain combines TRBV27 with TRBJ2-7, with TRBD1 matching over 7 bases. This CDR3 has 14 amino acids. V lost 4 bases to trimming and J lost 1 base; unmatched junction nucleotides: 4. Germline-derived CDR1 and CDR2 are MNHEY and SMNVEV (reference sequence). CDR3 bases: TGTGCCAGCAGTTATCGACAGGGATCCTACGAGCAGTACTTC. Its translation: CASSYRQGSYEQYF.

This clone was found once. The genes are TRBV19 and TRBJ2-7; 9 bases are shared with TRBD1. The V gene's germline CDR1 is LNHDA and CDR2 SQIVND (reference sequence). This CDR3 has 14 residues. Trimming at V came to 6 bases and at J to 0 bases, leaving 3 bases not matched to a gene. The DNA for the CDR3 is TGTGCCAGTAGCCGGACAGGGGACTCCTACGAGCAGTACTTC. As protein: CASSRTGDSYEQYF.

This chain links TRBV28 with TRBJ1-4; no definite D call. V lost 10 bases and J lost 6, with 15 bases in between. Germline CDR1 reads MDHEN; CDR2 reads SYDVKM. This CDR3 contains 13 residues. The CDR3 region is CATRRPGYEKLFF. The DNA for the CDR3 is TGTGCCACCCGCAGGCCGGGGTATGAAAAACTGTTTTTT.

The chain links TRBV5-1 to TRBJ1-4; D remains unclear. V was trimmed by 5 bases and J by 4 bases, leaving 15 bases between them. Germline values: CDR1 SGHRS, CDR2 YFSETQ. This CDR3 has 15 residues. The CDR3 DNA reads as TGCGCCAGCAGTTCGTCGGGTGTGGATAATGAAAAACTGTTTTTT. It translates to CASSSSGVDNEKLFF.

The chain couples TRBV5-1 to TRBJ2-3; D is undetermined. Germline V gene lookup returns CDR1 SGHRS and CDR2 YFSETQ. The CDR3 covers 16 residues. Trimming cost V 0 bases and J 4 bases, with 15 bases left between them. CDR3 DNA: TGCGCCAGCAGCTTGGGGAGCGCCCCGTTAGCAGATACGCAGTATTTT. It specifies CASSLGSAPLADTQYF. Full variable domain (rest looked up from reference TRBV5-1 and TRBJ2-3): KAGVTQTPRYLIKTRGQQVTLSCSPISGHRSVSWYQQTPGQGLQFLFEYFSETQRNKGNFPGRFSGRQFSNSRSEMNVSTLELGDSALYLCASSLGSAPLADTQYFGPGTRLTVL.

This chain joins TRBV6-6 and TRBJ1-1; weak D call: TRBD1 (5 bases). From germline, CDR1 is MNHNY and CDR2 SVGAGI (reference sequence). There are 14 residues in the CDR3. The V and J ends lost 6 bases and 1 base respectively, with 12 bases between them. The CDR3, as DNA: TGTGCCAGCAGAACCAGGGAAGAGAACACTGAAGCTTTCTTT. Its translation is CASRTREENTEAFF.

This chain uses TRBV6-1 with TRBJ2-2; 8 bases map to TRBD1. With 2 bases clipped from V and 3 bases from J, the junction kept 8 bases outside the gene matches. The CDR3 has 17 residues. CDR1 and CDR2 (germline): MNHNS, SASEGT. This chain's CDR3 is CASSEPSDRADTGELFF. The CDR3 nucleotides are TGTGCCAGCAGTGAACCATCGGACAGGGCTGACACCGGGGAGCTGTTTTTT.

The V call is TRBV7-2, the J call TRBJ2-3, with TRBD1 identical over 8 bases. Unmatched junction bases numbered 8, after V lost 6 bases and J lost 6 bases. The CDR3 loop spans 14 amino acids. Germline lookup yields CDR1 SGHTA and CDR2 FQGNSA. The CDR3 DNA reads as TGTGCCAGCAGAGTGGACAGGGCTTGGGATACGCAGTATTTT. This codes for CASRVDRAWDTQYF. The full variable domain, in which reference TRBV7-2 and TRBJ2-3 provide the parts outside the CDR3, is GAGVSQSPSNKVTEKGKDVELRCDPISGHTALYWYRQSLGQGLEFLIYFQGNSAPDKSGLPSDRFSAERTGGSVSTLTIQRTQQEDSAVYLCASRVDRAWDTQYFGPGTRLTVL.

The V and J genes are TRBV25-1 and TRBJ2-7; 7 bases align to TRBD1. CDR1 and CDR2 from the germline V gene are MGHDK and SYGVNS. The CDR3 covers 14 residues. V trimming: 3 bases; J trimming: 2 bases; junction bases outside the gene matches: 4. The CDR3 loop is CASSDDRVPYEQYF. The CDR3 nucleotides read TGTGCCAGCAGTGACGACAGGGTACCCTACGAGCAGTACTTC.